Given below is one TCR beta chain in context. TCRbeta library preparation incorporated unique molecular identifiers. Each CDR3 protein is one row after TCRdb ran MiXCR on the PCR reads. The sample contains almost 600,000 distinct CDR3 sequences, 25% to 30% of which appear only once. Germline V lookup: CDR1 MDHEN, CDR2 SYDVKM. Trimming left V 3 bases short and J 8 bases short, with 13 bases between. CDR3 size: 14 residues. The data were taken from a study of T-cell reconstitution after alpha-beta-depleted transplantation in children. This rearrangement joins TRBV28 to TRBJ1-4; D perhaps matches TRBD1 (6 bases). This TCR was sampled from a boy in the first two years of life with Wiskott-Aldrich syndrome, due to receive a stem cell transplant. Source: PBMCs, taken before TCRalphabeta/CD19-depleted stem cell transplant. DNA of the CDR3: TGTGCCAGCAGTTTTTGGGGGCCGGGAGAAAAACTGTTTTTT. Amino acids: CASSFWGPGEKLFF.